This T cell receptor (beta chain) was captured in a study of T-cell memory formation after mild COVID-19. TCRdb fed the 5' RACE reads into MiXCR, producing one record per CDR3 protein. The data hold roughly 580,000 distinct CDR3 sequences, with roughly 18% observed a single time. CDR3 length: 14 residues. With 3 bases removed from V and 0 bases from J, the gap between germline ends came to 9 bases. Germline CDR1 and CDR2: SGHDT and YYEEEE. Only a few counts were recorded for this clonotype. The source material was PBMCs or a T cell subset sorted from them (not recorded which). This rearrangement joins TRBV5-6 to TRBJ1-1; the D is unclear. The source of this sequence is an adult woman who had mild COVID-19 (a few samples of this study predate the infection). Cell type and time point are not known. CDR3 sequence reads: CASSSLWVNTEAFF. The CDR3 DNA follows: TGTGCCAGCAGCTCCCTATGGGTGAACACTGAAGCTTTCTTT.